Below, 20 T cell receptor beta chains from the same sample are listed, as sequenced in a study of cytomegalovirus exposure and HLA in healthy donors. PCR amplification relied on 60 Vbeta primers (plus 13 Jbeta primers). Some clones are missing from TCRdb's copy, which holds only in-frame ones; the method was immunoSEQ multiplex PCR. The sample records fewer than 85,000 clones, 60% to 85% being singletons. The specimen sequenced was PBMCs. The receptors shown here come from a young man in good health and CMV-seropositive.

This rearrangement joins TRBV28 to TRBJ2-3; 7 positions match TRBD2. This CDR3 region has 15 residues. Germline trimming cut 1 base from V and 6 bases from J; bases unmatched to any gene: 7. The germline V gene has CDR1 MDHEN and CDR2 SYDVKM. The CDR3 region is CASSLLASGGDTQYF. The CDR3 coding sequence is TGTGCCAGCAGTTTATTGGCTAGCGGCGGCGATACGCAGTATTTT.

The chain is built from TRBV9 and TRBJ2-7; D perhaps matches TRBD2 (5 bases). Trimming pared 1 base from V and 7 bases from J, leaving 30 bases between. Germline V gives CDR1 SGDLS, CDR2 YYNGEE. There are 19 residues in the CDR3. The CDR3 here is CASSVWRLRETISLWEQYF. The CDR3 bases are TGTGCCAGCAGCGTATGGAGGTTGAGGGAAACGATATCCCTATGGGAGCAGTACTTC.

The rearrangement links TRBV28 to TRBJ2-1, with 11 bases fitting TRBD2. V gave up 3 bases and J gave up 6 bases; unmatched junction bases: 7. The CDR3 has 16 residues. Germline lookup yields CDR1 MDHEN and CDR2 SYDVKM. The CDR3 region has the DNA TGTGCCAGCAGTTTCCAGTTAGCGGGAGGGGGCAATGAGCAGTTCTTC. It codes for CASSFQLAGGGNEQFF.

This sequence joins TRBV18 and TRBJ2-3; D perhaps matches TRBD2 (6 bases). Trimming left V 2 bases short and J 14 bases short, with 17 bases between. The CDR3 is 13 amino acids. Germline CDR1 is KGHSH and CDR2 is LQKENI. The CDR3 DNA reads TGTGCCAGCTCACCATCACGCCCGACTAGTTGGTATTTT. It yields the protein CASSPSRPTSWYF. The complete variable domain, with remaining parts taken from reference TRBV18 and TRBJ2-3, reads NAGVMQNPRHLVRRRGQEARLRCSPMKGHSHVYWYRQLPEEGLKFMVYLQKENIIDESGMPKERFSAEFPKEGPSILRIQQVVRGDSAAYFCASSPSRPTSWYFGPGTRLTVL.

The V gene is TRBV6-1, the J gene TRBJ2-5; D possibly corresponds to TRBD1 (6 bases). Germline loops: CDR1 MNHNS, CDR2 SASEGT. The length of the CDR3 is 15 residues. Trimming left V 10 bases short and J 2 bases short, with 20 bases between. The CDR3 loop is CATRVVGALQETQYF. As DNA, the CDR3 is TGTGCCACCAGGGTCGTGGGGGCGCTTCAAGAGACCCAGTACTTC.

The gene calls are TRBV15 and TRBJ2-3; possibly TRBD2 for D (5 bases). The V gene lost 0 bases and the J gene lost 2 bases, with 9 bases spanning the gap. Germline-derived CDR1 and CDR2 are LNHNV and YYDKDF (reference sequence). The CDR3 is made up of 15 amino acids. The DNA of the CDR3 is TGTGCCACCAGCAGAGATCCGGGATTCACAGATACGCAGTATTTT. It specifies CATSRDPGFTDTQYF.

As DNA, the CDR3 is TGTGCCAGCAGTTACTCCGGGACACCTAATCAGCCCCAGCATTTT. It translates to CASSYSGTPNQPQHF. This chain joins TRBV6-5 and TRBJ1-5; TRBD1 might be the D (6 bases). In germline, CDR1 is MNHEY, CDR2 SVGAGI. Trimming stripped 0 bases from V and 4 bases from J, with 10 bases between. The CDR3 is 15 residues long.

V usage is TRBV29-1 and J usage is TRBJ2-5; D is uncertain. Trimming took off 7 bases at V and 5 bases at J, with 11 bases between the two ends. The CDR3 is 11 amino acids. Germline CDR1 and CDR2: SQVTM and ANQGSEA. The CDR3 protein is CSGAVWETQYF. The CDR3 DNA is TGCAGCGGCGCGGTCTGGGAGACCCAGTACTTC.

This clone was found once. The rearrangement uses TRBV6-5 and TRBJ2-2; weak D call: TRBD2 (5 bases). The CDR3 is 15 amino acids. The germline V gene has CDR1 MNHEY and CDR2 SVGAGI. The V gene lost 6 bases and the J gene lost 0 bases, with 11 bases spanning the gap. CDR3 DNA sequence: TGTGCCAGCAGCCCATTGAGGGCGAACACCGGGGAGCTGTTTTTT. The encoded protein is CASSPLRANTGELFF.

This sequence joins TRBV28 and TRBJ2-5; D perhaps matches TRBD1 (5 bases). The ends were cut back, 3 bases at V and 4 bases at J, with 15 bases in the middle. This CDR3 has 15 residues. Germline CDR1 MDHEN, CDR2 SYDVKM. The CDR3 loop reads CASSLRQPFSETQYF. CDR3 in DNA: TGTGCCAGCAGTTTGAGACAGCCTTTTTCAGAGACCCAGTACTTC.

The genes are TRBV2 and TRBJ1-1; 10 nucleotides agree with TRBD1. Germline V lookup: CDR1 SNHLY, CDR2 FYNNEI. The CDR3 extends over 13 amino acids. V gave up 11 bases and J gave up 1 base; unmatched junction bases: 4. CDR3 in DNA: TGTGCCGACCGACAGGGGGCGAACACTGAAGCTTTCTTT. It is translated as CADRQGANTEAFF.

This rearrangement joins TRBV23-1 to TRBJ1-5; 7 bases line up with TRBD1. TRBV23-1 is labeled an ORF, and its function is uncertain. V gave up 4 bases and J gave up 0 bases; unmatched junction bases: 9. This CDR3 has 17 amino acids. The CDR3 sequence: CASSRDSGTYSNQPQHF. CDR3 in DNA: TGCGCCAGCAGTCGGGACAGCGGCACTTATAGCAATCAGCCCCAGCATTTT.

This chain connects TRBV7-2 to TRBJ1-2, with a tentative D call TRBD1 (6 bases). This CDR3 is 12 amino acids long. Germline values: CDR1 SGHTA, CDR2 FQGNSA. V lost 7 bases, J lost 10 bases, and 16 bases lay in between. The CDR3 is CASNYRGAVYTF. The CDR3 coding sequence is TGTGCCAGCAACTATCGGGGGGCGGTCTACACCTTC. Full variable domain (rest looked up from reference TRBV7-2 and TRBJ1-2): GAGVSQSPSNKVTEKGKDVELRCDPISGHTALYWYRQSLGQGLEFLIYFQGNSAPDKSGLPSDRFSAERTGGSVSTLTIQRTQQEDSAVYLCASNYRGAVYTFGSGTRLTVV.

There are a few counts of this clone. A read error may account for a junction end that differs from germline. The genes are TRBV7-3 and TRBJ1-1; 8 positions match TRBD1. This CDR3 is built from 13 residues. CDR1 and CDR2 from the germline V gene are SGHTA and FQGTGA. The CDR3: CASSLTGGAEAFF. Here the CDR3 DNA reads TGTGCCAGCAGTTTAACAGGGGGGGCGGAAGCTTTCTTT.

This clone turned up a few times. V usage is TRBV7-8 and J usage is TRBJ2-1; tentatively, D is TRBD2 (5 bases). V was shortened by 0 bases and J by 6 bases, with 15 bases between the two germline ends. In germline, CDR1 is SGHVS, CDR2 FQNEAQ. CDR3 length: 16 residues. The CDR3 DNA is TGTGCCAGCAGCTTAGCTGGCGGGTGGGGATTCAATGAGCAGTTCTTC. It codes for CASSLAGGWGFNEQFF.

V and J are TRBV28 and TRBJ2-7; D may be TRBD2 (6 bases). Trimming removed 7 bases from V and 0 bases from J, with 13 bases in between. Germline CDR1 MDHEN, CDR2 SYDVKM. The CDR3 covers 14 residues. CDR3 coding DNA: TGTGCCAGCAAGGAGGGGAGCAGCTCCTACGAGCAGTACTTC. Its translation is CASKEGSSSYEQYF.

The rearrangement uses TRBV9 and TRBJ2-1; 11 bases are a match to TRBD2. In germline, CDR1 is SGDLS, CDR2 YYNGEE. The CDR3 is 15 residues long. The V segment lost 5 bases and the J segment 3 bases; nucleotides outside the gene matches: 4. The CDR3 spells CASSNGLAGYNEQFF. The CDR3 coding sequence is TGTGCCAGCAGTAACGGACTAGCGGGCTACAATGAGCAGTTCTTC.

The rearrangement joins TRBV5-1 to TRBJ2-7; 10 bases map to TRBD1. The CDR3 spans 13 residues. V trimming: 4 bases; J trimming: 6 bases; junction bases outside the gene matches: 4. The V gene's germline CDR1 is SGHRS and CDR2 YFSETQ. The CDR3 nucleotides are TGCGCCAGCAGCCCCAGGACAGGGGGCGAGCAGTACTTC. It encodes CASSPRTGGEQYF.

The chain links TRBV14 to TRBJ2-7, with a weak D call TRBD2 (6 bases). Germline loops: CDR1 SGHDN, CDR2 FVKESK. CDR3 size: 13 residues. Trimming stripped 5 bases from V and 7 bases from J, with 15 bases between. The CDR3 here is CASSGGEVGEQYF. The CDR3 nucleotides are TGTGCCAGCAGCGGCGGGGAGGTTGGAGAGCAGTACTTC. Full variable domain (rest looked up from reference TRBV14 and TRBJ2-7): EAGVTQFPSHSVIEKGQTVTLRCDPISGHDNLYWYRRVMGKEIKFLLHFVKESKQDESGMPNNRFLAERTGGTYSTLKVQPAELEDSGVYFCASSGGEVGEQYFGPGTRLTVT.

CDR3 residues: CASSLGADTEAFF. CDR3 sequence (DNA): TGCGCCAGCAGCTTGGGTGCAGACACTGAAGCTTTCTTT. The gene calls are TRBV5-1 and TRBJ1-1; no clear D. The germline V and J ends were trimmed by 0 bases and 3 bases, with 6 bases remaining between them. There are 13 residues in the CDR3. Germline CDR1 SGHRS, CDR2 YFSETQ.